The 24 T cell receptor beta chains reported below all come from one sample, sequenced in a study of breast tumors, draining lymph nodes, adjacent tissues. Breast cancer patients provided tissue from their axillary draining lymph nodes. MiXCR was run by TCRdb on the multiplex PCR reads, yielding one entry per CDR3 protein. Here the sample spans more than 85,000 distinct CDR3 sequences, 21% being singletons. Material for sequencing was axillary lymph node tissue. The receptor source for this set is a female donor with breast cancer. Some clones in this sample may be carry-over from other donors' samples.

This clonotype was counted at least ten times. The rearrangement joins TRBV12-3 or TRBV12-4 to TRBJ2-1; weak D call: TRBD1 (5 bases). This CDR3 has 15 residues. The V end was cut by 6 bases, the J end by 0 bases, with 12 bases between. Here the CDR3 DNA reads TGTGCCAGCAGGCTAAGACAGAGCTCCTACAATGAGCAGTTCTTC. It codes for CASRLRQSSYNEQFF.

This clonotype was seen ten or more times. The rearrangement uses TRBV6-2 or TRBV6-3 and TRBJ2-1; tentative D call: TRBD2 (6 bases). Germline V lookup: CDR1 MNHEY, CDR2 SVGEGT. V was pared by 6 bases and J by 0 bases, with 9 bases between. The CDR3 consists of 14 residues. The CDR3 loop reads CASRRESSYNEQFF. The CDR3 DNA follows: TGTGCCAGCAGGCGGGAAAGCTCCTACAATGAGCAGTTCTTC.

This clonotype was detected many times. This chain links TRBV12-3 or TRBV12-4 with TRBJ2-7; D may be TRBD2 (6 bases). CDR3 length: 13 amino acids. V was trimmed by 5 bases and J by 3 bases, leaving 11 bases between them. In nucleotides, the CDR3 is TGTGCCAGCAGTCCCCTGGGACTCTACGAGCAGTACTTC. Translated, it gives CASSPLGLYEQYF.

This clonotype was counted ten times or more. The V call is TRBV20-1, the J call TRBJ2-7; D gene unclear. Germline CDR1 DFQATT, CDR2 SNEGSKA (reference sequence). V gave up 3 bases and J gave up 1 base, with 13 bases separating them. The CDR3 totals 14 residues. CDR3 protein: CSASWRTASYEQYF. CDR3 nucleotide sequence: TGCAGTGCTAGTTGGCGTACGGCATCCTACGAGCAGTACTTC.

This chain joins TRBV5-5 and TRBJ1-1; possibly TRBD1 for D (5 bases). Germline loops: CDR1 SGHKS, CDR2 YYEKEE (reference sequence). The CDR3 has 15 amino acids. Trimming left V 4 bases short and J 4 bases short, with 17 bases between. CDR3 nucleotide sequence: TGTGCCAGCAGCCCCTTGGGGGAACTGGGCACTGAAGCTTTCTTT. Translated: CASSPLGELGTEAFF.

This clonotype has at least ten counts. This rearrangement joins TRBV6-1 to TRBJ1-5; D ambiguous. Per the germline V gene, CDR1 is MNHNS and CDR2 is SASEGT. The V gene lost 6 bases and the J gene lost 3 bases, with 12 bases spanning the gap. The CDR3 has 14 amino acids. CDR3 protein: CASSVVGFNQPQHF. DNA of the CDR3: TGTGCCAGCAGCGTAGTCGGGTTCAATCAGCCCCAGCATTTT.

The sample holds many counts of this clonotype. This chain joins TRBV6-6 and TRBJ2-2; 7 bases map to TRBD1. The CDR3 spans 20 residues. The V gene end was trimmed by 2 bases and the J gene end by 2 bases; junction bases not matched to a gene: 17. Germline V CDR1 and CDR2: MNHNY, SVGAGI (reference sequence). CDR3 amino acids: CASSYPGQVHFVGNTGELFF. The CDR3 DNA reads as TGTGCCAGCAGTTACCCCGGACAGGTACACTTCGTGGGTAACACCGGGGAGCTGTTTTTT.

This clonotype has a count of ten or more. J is TRBJ2-4 and V is TRBV11-2, with a weak D call TRBD2 (6 bases). CDR3 size: 17 residues. V was clipped by 5 bases and J by 0 bases, with 17 bases between them. CDR1 and CDR2 (germline): SGHAT, FQNNGV. The CDR3 region is CASSEGTGTLAKNIQYF. CDR3 DNA sequence: TGTGCCAGCAGCGAGGGGACCGGGACTCTAGCCAAAAACATTCAGTACTTC.

This clonotype was picked up many times. The chain recombines TRBV20-1 with TRBJ1-2; 9 positions agree with TRBD1. The CDR3 consists of 11 residues. Germline CDR1 reads DFQATT; CDR2 reads SNEGSKA (reference sequence). V lost 6 bases to trimming and J lost 10 bases; unmatched junction nucleotides: 6. The CDR3 region has the DNA TGCAGTGCCAGACAGGGGGGGTCCTACACCTTC. Translated, it gives CSARQGGSYTF.

The chain links TRBV19 to TRBJ2-2; 8 bases are shared with TRBD2. This CDR3 is 15 amino acids long. The germline CDR1 and CDR2 sequences are LNHDA and SQIVND (reference sequence). V was pared by 3 bases and J by 6 bases, with 6 bases of the junction left unmatched. The CDR3 nucleotides are TGTGCCAGTAGTATGGCGGGGGGCTACTCCGGGGAGCTGTTTTTT. It yields the protein CASSMAGGYSGELFF.

This clonotype was counted at least ten times. The rearrangement uses TRBV11-2 and TRBJ2-1; D remains unclear. Trimming took off 5 bases at V and 3 bases at J, with 11 bases between the two ends. This CDR3 region has 14 residues. Looked up from germline, CDR1 is SGHAT and CDR2 is FQNNGV. In DNA form, the CDR3 reads TGTGCCAGCAGCAACCCTATCAACTACAATGAGCAGTTCTTC. Protein sequence: CASSNPINYNEQFF.

There are many counts of this clonotype. This rearrangement joins TRBV12-3 or TRBV12-4 to TRBJ1-2; D is perhaps TRBD1 (6 bases). The CDR3 length is 13 residues. Trimming stripped 6 bases from V and 8 bases from J, with 16 bases between. CDR3 amino acids: CASSWDIFRGYTF. The CDR3 coding sequence is TGTGCCAGCAGCTGGGACATCTTTCGGGGCTACACCTTC.

This clonotype was counted many times. The chain recombines TRBV6-6 with TRBJ2-5, with 9 bases lining up with TRBD1. The junction had 8 bases not matched to a gene; V was cut back by 6 bases and J by 3 bases. Per germline, CDR1 MNHNY and CDR2 SVGAGI (reference sequence). This CDR3 is 15 amino acids long. The CDR3 is CASRNRDREKETQYF. The CDR3 DNA sequence: TGTGCCAGCAGAAACCGGGACAGGGAGAAAGAGACCCAGTACTTC.

In this sample, this clonotype turned up many times. This chain joins TRBV5-1 and TRBJ2-1, with a weak D call TRBD1 (7 bases). CDR3 length: 15 amino acids. Trimming stripped 6 bases from V and 3 bases from J, with 16 bases between. CDR1 and CDR2 from the germline V gene are SGHRS and YFSETQ. The CDR3 coding sequence is TGCGCCAGCACCCAGGGGGACTTAGACTACAATGAGCAGTTCTTC. Protein sequence: CASTQGDLDYNEQFF.

This clonotype has only a few counts. The rearrangement joins TRBV2 to TRBJ2-4; maybe TRBD2 (6 bases). The CDR3 is 16 amino acids. Germline values: CDR1 SNHLY, CDR2 FYNNEI. V lost 8 bases and J lost 6, with 23 bases in between. CDR3 in amino acids: CASGAPGSGVPNIQYF. The DNA for the CDR3 is TGTGCCAGCGGTGCCCCCGGGAGTGGGGTTCCAAACATTCAGTACTTC.

This clonotype was seen many times. V usage is TRBV5-4 and J usage is TRBJ2-7, with a weak D call TRBD1 (6 bases). In germline, CDR1 is SGHNT, CDR2 YYREEE (reference sequence). This CDR3 spans 15 amino acids. V was cut by 4 bases and J by 5 bases, with 19 bases left in between. The CDR3 region has the DNA TGTGCCAGCAGCCGCCCAGGGGTCAGGGCTGACGAGCAGTACTTC. Its translation is CASSRPGVRADEQYF.

This clonotype was found many times. This chain joins TRBV7-6 and TRBJ2-7; 10 bases are shared with TRBD2. V was pared by 5 bases and J by 2 bases, with 9 bases of the junction left unmatched. Germline CDR1 SGHVS, CDR2 FNYEAQ. CDR3 length: 16 amino acids. The CDR3 spells CASSVLTSGPAYEQYF. The CDR3 bases are TGTGCCAGCAGCGTATTGACTAGCGGGCCAGCCTACGAGCAGTACTTC.

This clonotype has more than one count but fewer than ten. The chain recombines TRBV6-1 with TRBJ2-5; the D is unclear. In germline, CDR1 is MNHNS, CDR2 SASEGT. The CDR3 spans 13 residues. The V end lost 0 bases, the J end lost 5 bases, and 7 bases lay between the germline ends. DNA of the CDR3: TGTGCCAGCAGTGAAGCCCCCGGGGAGACCCAGTACTTC. Its protein is CASSEAPGETQYF.

In this sample, this clonotype turned up many times. The rearrangement uses TRBV5-5 and TRBJ2-7; TRBD1 is a possible D gene (6 bases). Germline V gene sequence: CDR1 SGHKS, CDR2 YYEKEE (reference sequence). V was trimmed by 2 bases and J by 2 bases, leaving 17 bases between them. The CDR3 extends over 16 amino acids. The CDR3 spells CASSFRFQGKTYEQYF. CDR3 bases: TGTGCCAGCAGCTTCAGATTCCAGGGGAAGACCTACGAGCAGTACTTC.

The sample holds many counts of this clonotype. The rearrangement uses TRBV20-1 and TRBJ2-3; D gene ambiguous. The CDR3 extends over 16 amino acids. Germline CDR1 reads DFQATT; CDR2 reads SNEGSKA (reference sequence). V was shortened by 5 bases and J by 1 base, with 19 bases between the two germline ends. The CDR3 DNA reads as TGCAGTGCTCGGCCCTACTACCAAATGCGCACAGATACGCAGTATTTT. This codes for CSARPYYQMRTDTQYF.

This clonotype appeared many times. The rearrangement joins TRBV6-1 to TRBJ2-5, with D hard to call. The CDR3 runs 13 residues. Trimming took 6 bases from V and 1 from J, leaving 9 bases between them. CDR1 is MNHNS and CDR2 is SASEGT in the germline V gene. The chain's CDR3 is CASRAGSQETQYF. CDR3 nucleotide sequence: TGTGCCAGCAGAGCTGGAAGCCAAGAGACCCAGTACTTC.

Ten or more counts support this clonotype. The chain has TRBV20-1 and TRBJ2-3; D gene unclear. There are 13 residues in the CDR3. CDR1 is DFQATT and CDR2 is SNEGSKA in the germline V gene (reference sequence). V was trimmed by 3 bases and J by 0 bases, leaving 7 bases between them. Here the CDR3 DNA reads TGCAGTGCTAGCGGTATTAGCACAGATACGCAGTATTTT. This gives the protein CSASGISTDTQYF.

The V call is TRBV4-1, the J call TRBJ2-4; maybe TRBD2 (6 bases). V lost 4 bases, J lost 0 bases, and 10 bases lay in between. The germline gives CDR1 MGHRA, CDR2 YSYEKL. This CDR3 is built from 15 residues. The CDR3: CASSPSDAAKNIQYF. For the CDR3, the DNA is TGCGCCAGCAGCCCTAGCGATGCAGCCAAAAACATTCAGTACTTC.

V and J are TRBV5-4 and TRBJ1-1; unclear D gene. The germline V gene has CDR1 SGHNT and CDR2 YYREEE (reference sequence). Deletions cut 9 bases from V and 1 base from J, with 10 bases between. The CDR3 spans 12 residues. Here the CDR3 reads CATDEGNTEAFF. CDR3 nucleotides: TGTGCCACCGATGAGGGGAACACTGAAGCTTTCTTT.